The rows below give T cell receptor beta chains drawn from one sample of a study of neoadjuvant anti-PD-1 for oral cavity cancer. Assay: immunoSEQ multiplex PCR; the TCRdb copy retains only in-frame clones and omits some. The table shows 35,000 to 40,000 clones, with roughly two fifths occurring only once. Sequenced material: tumor tissue, taken after nivolumab (anti-PD-1) treatment. These receptors all stem from a person aged 40 to 85 with oral cavity squamous cell carcinoma. Each CDR3 is given with its conserved first and last residue. A D gene is named only where the DNA matches it firmly. Expanded clones get a size class; other rows say once, few or many, or leave the size out.

cdr3_aa: CASSPRRALYQETQYF
cdr3_nt: TGTGCCAGCTCACCACGACGAGCACTGTACCAAGAGACCCAGTACTTC
clone_size: many
v_call: TRBV18
j_call: TRBJ2-5
d_call: NA

cdr3_aa: CASSDERVGLFF
cdr3_nt: TGTGCCAGCAGTGACGAGCGGGTAGGGCTGTTTTTT
clone_size: many
v_call: TRBV2
j_call: TRBJ2-2
d_call: NA

cdr3_aa: CASSSGLTGNTIYF
cdr3_nt: TGTGCCAGCAGTTCGGGTTTGACGGGAAACACCATATATTTT
clone_size: many
v_call: TRBV6-5
j_call: TRBJ1-3
d_call: NA

cdr3_aa: CASTEPAGGNYGYTF
cdr3_nt: TGTGCCAGCACCGAGCCTGCAGGGGGAAACTATGGCTACACCTTC
clone_size: medium-sized
v_call: TRBV6-6
j_call: TRBJ1-2
d_call: TRBD1

cdr3_aa: CASGKTGDYEQYF
cdr3_nt: TGTGCCAGCGGTAAAACGGGAGATTACGAGCAGTACTTC
clone_size: once
v_call: TRBV7-9
j_call: TRBJ2-7
d_call: NA

cdr3_aa: CASTQSGGRGEQYF
cdr3_nt: TGTGCCAGCACCCAGAGCGGGGGCCGGGGCGAGCAGTACTTC
clone_size: once
v_call: TRBV7-9
j_call: TRBJ2-7
d_call: TRBD2

cdr3_aa: CASSLPGQGAHEQYF
cdr3_nt: TGTGCCAGCAGTCTCCCGGGACAGGGTGCGCACGAGCAGTACTTC
clone_size: NA
v_call: TRBV6-5
j_call: TRBJ2-7
d_call: TRBD1

cdr3_aa: CASSLEVATVGETQYF
cdr3_nt: TGTGCCAGCAGCTTAGAAGTAGCTACCGTCGGGGAGACCCAGTACTTC
clone_size: few
v_call: TRBV11-1
j_call: TRBJ2-5
d_call: NA

cdr3_aa: CASPKTGGQNYGYTF
cdr3_nt: TGTGCAAGTCCAAAAACAGGGGGCCAGAACTATGGCTACACCTTC
clone_size: many
v_call: TRBV30
j_call: TRBJ1-2
d_call: TRBD1

cdr3_aa: CAWSAGTWSYEQYF
cdr3_nt: TGTGCCTGGAGCGCGGGAACCTGGTCCTACGAGCAGTACTTC
clone_size: many
v_call: TRBV30
j_call: TRBJ2-7
d_call: NA

cdr3_aa: CASHRKDSYNSPLHF
cdr3_nt: TGTGCCAGCCACCGCAAGGACAGCTATAATTCACCCCTCCACTTT
clone_size: NA
v_call: TRBV5-6
j_call: TRBJ1-6
d_call: NA

cdr3_aa: CASSQTGTGSTGELFF
cdr3_nt: TGCGCCAGCAGCCAGACCGGGACAGGGTCCACCGGGGAGCTGTTTTTT
clone_size: NA
v_call: TRBV5-1
j_call: TRBJ2-2
d_call: TRBD1

cdr3_aa: CASSQGLAMSDTQYF
cdr3_nt: TGTGCCAGCAGCCAAGGTCTAGCAATGTCGGATACGCAGTATTTT
clone_size: few
v_call: TRBV14
j_call: TRBJ2-3
d_call: NA

cdr3_aa: CASSYTGLAGDEQYF
cdr3_nt: TGTGCCAGCAGTTACACCGGACTAGCGGGAGACGAGCAGTACTTC
clone_size: NA
v_call: TRBV6-6
j_call: TRBJ2-7
d_call: TRBD2

cdr3_aa: CASSRTAQPQHF
cdr3_nt: TGTGCCAGCAGCAGGACAGCTCAGCCCCAGCATTTT
clone_size: many
v_call: TRBV7-9
j_call: TRBJ1-5
d_call: NA

cdr3_aa: CASSLGGETYEQYF
cdr3_nt: TGTGCCAGCAGCTTAGGTGGGGAAACCTACGAGCAGTACTTC
clone_size: few
v_call: TRBV7-6
j_call: TRBJ2-7
d_call: NA

cdr3_aa: CASSLPTSHYGYTF
cdr3_nt: TGTGCCAGCAGCTTGCCGACTTCCCACTATGGCTACACCTTC
clone_size: NA
v_call: TRBV5-6
j_call: TRBJ1-2
d_call: NA

cdr3_aa: CASSLPNQPQHF
cdr3_nt: TGTGCCAGCAGTTTACCAAATCAGCCCCAGCATTTT
clone_size: few
v_call: TRBV27
j_call: TRBJ1-5
d_call: NA

cdr3_aa: CASSLRPGGGGSYEQYF
cdr3_nt: TGTGCCAGCAGCCTCCGACCCGGAGGGGGGGGTTCCTACGAGCAGTACTTC
clone_size: NA
v_call: TRBV4-2
j_call: TRBJ2-7
d_call: NA

cdr3_aa: CASSPGSTYEQYF
cdr3_nt: TGTGCCAGCAGTCCGGGATCCACCTACGAGCAGTACTTC
clone_size: NA
v_call: TRBV28
j_call: TRBJ2-7
d_call: NA

cdr3_aa: CASSSLTRADTQYF
cdr3_nt: TGCGCCAGCAGTTCCCTGACTAGGGCAGATACGCAGTATTTT
clone_size: many
v_call: TRBV10-1
j_call: TRBJ2-3
d_call: NA

cdr3_aa: CATSTRRTGYGYTF
cdr3_nt: TGTGCCACCAGCACCAGGAGGACAGGCTATGGCTACACCTTC
clone_size: many
v_call: TRBV15
j_call: TRBJ1-2
d_call: TRBD1

cdr3_aa: CASSFLEALTYEQYF
cdr3_nt: TGTGCCAGCAGCTTCCTCGAGGCCCTAACCTACGAGCAGTACTTC
clone_size: many
v_call: TRBV7-8
j_call: TRBJ2-7
d_call: NA

cdr3_aa: CASSPPDRGTEKLFF
cdr3_nt: TGTGCCAGCAGCCCCCCGGACAGGGGCACTGAAAAACTGTTTTTT
clone_size: few
v_call: TRBV7-9
j_call: TRBJ1-4
d_call: TRBD1